This T cell receptor beta chain was profiled in a study of beta chain features in type 1 diabetes. Trimming pared 6 bases from V and 3 bases from J, leaving 15 bases between. The germline gives CDR1 MNHNY, CDR2 SVGAGI (reference sequence). The CDR3 runs 14 residues. Study findings and constraints: When Type 1 diabetes patients were examined, their TCRB CDR3s proved moderately but significantly shorter in all four CD4+ subsets.

Reverse transcribing all isolated RNA meant expressed TCRB transcripts were sequenced. Sequenced by immunoSEQ multiplex PCR; TCRdb stores in-frame clones only, minus some. The sample holds a few hundred thousand clones; roughly 14% are singletons and the top ten take about 0.016%. This clone was detected only a few times. Its antigen remains unidentified. This sequence originates from a woman under 30 with type 1 diabetes. The chain has TRBV6-6 and TRBJ2-7; D is tentatively TRBD1 or TRBD2 (6 bases each). Sequencing input: naive CD4+ T cells from blood. The CDR3 loop is CASSLDGGGYEQYV. CDR3 DNA: TGTGCCAGCAGCCTCGACGGAGGGGGCTACGAGCAGTACGTC.